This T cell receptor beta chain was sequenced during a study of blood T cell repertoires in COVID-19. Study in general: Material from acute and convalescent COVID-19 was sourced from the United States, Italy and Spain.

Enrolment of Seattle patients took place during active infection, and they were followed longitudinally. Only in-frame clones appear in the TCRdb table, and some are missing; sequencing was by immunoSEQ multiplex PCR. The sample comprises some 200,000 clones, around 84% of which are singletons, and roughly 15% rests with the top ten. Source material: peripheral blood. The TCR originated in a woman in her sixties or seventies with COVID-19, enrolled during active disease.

Here the CDR3 DNA reads TGTGCCAGCAGGTTCAGTAACTACGAGCAGTACTTC. It codes for CASRFSNYEQYF. The chain uses TRBV2 and TRBJ2-7; D remains ambiguous. Trimming removed 6 bases at V and 3 bases at J, with 9 bases between. The germline V gene has CDR1 SNHLY and CDR2 FYNNEI. The CDR3 loop spans 12 amino acids.